Sequencing of this T cell receptor (beta chain) was carried out in a study of CD8+CD57+ T cells in acquired aplastic anemia. As for the study in general: An average of around 3.5 ug of DNA was obtained from sorted CD4+ and CD8+ cells.

Investigators profiled TCR beta VDJ and CDR3 from genomic DNA template. Each CDR3 protein is one row after TCRdb ran MiXCR on the reads. The repertoire has hundreds of thousands of distinct CDR3 sequences, 65% to 80% of them found once; the top ten carry approximately 3.8%. The CDR3 sequence is 15 residues long. CDR1 MNHNS and CDR2 SASEGT come from the germline V gene. The junction had 9 bases not matched to a gene; V was cut back by 7 bases and J by 5 bases. The rearrangement links TRBV6-1 to TRBJ2-2, with 8 bases identical to TRBD1. Sequencing was carried out using sorted CD4+, CD8+, or CD8+CD57+ T cells (not recorded which) from PBMCs. The source is a human donor in good health, serving as a control. The CDR3 protein is CASKYRDRTTGELFF. CDR3 nucleotides: TGTGCCAGCAAATACCGGGACAGGACTACCGGGGAGCTGTTTTTT.